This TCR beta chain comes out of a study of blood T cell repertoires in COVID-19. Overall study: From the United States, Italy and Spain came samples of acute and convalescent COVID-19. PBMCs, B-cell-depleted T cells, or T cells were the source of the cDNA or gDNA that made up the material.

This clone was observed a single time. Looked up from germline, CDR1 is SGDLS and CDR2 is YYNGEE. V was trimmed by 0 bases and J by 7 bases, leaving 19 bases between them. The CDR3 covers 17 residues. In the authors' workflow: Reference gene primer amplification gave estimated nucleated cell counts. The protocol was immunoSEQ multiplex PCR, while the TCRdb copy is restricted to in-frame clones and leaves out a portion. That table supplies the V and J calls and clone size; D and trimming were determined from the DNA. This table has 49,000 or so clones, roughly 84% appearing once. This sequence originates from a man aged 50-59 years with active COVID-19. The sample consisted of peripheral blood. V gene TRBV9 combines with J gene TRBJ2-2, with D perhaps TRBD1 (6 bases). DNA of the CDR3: TGTGCCAGCAGCGTAGCCCCAACGTCAGGGGCAGGCGGGGAGCTGTTTTTT. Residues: CASSVAPTSGAGGELFF.